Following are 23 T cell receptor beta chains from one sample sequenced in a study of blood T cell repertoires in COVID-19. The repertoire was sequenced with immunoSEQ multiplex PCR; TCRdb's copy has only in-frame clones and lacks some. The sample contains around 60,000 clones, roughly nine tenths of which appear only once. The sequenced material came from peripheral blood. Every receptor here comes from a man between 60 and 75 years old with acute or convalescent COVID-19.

CDR3 sequence: CASSELVFDRVNYGYTF. Here the CDR3 DNA reads TGTGCCAGCAGTGAATTAGTCTTCGACAGGGTGAACTATGGCTACACCTTC. This sequence joins TRBV2 and TRBJ1-2; TRBD1 matches 7 bases. The CDR3 totals 17 residues. Looked up from germline, CDR1 is SNHLY and CDR2 is FYNNEI. The junction had 11 bases not matched to a gene; V was cut back by 2 bases and J by 2 bases. The variable domain in full, completed from reference TRBV2 and TRBJ1-2, reads EPEVTQTPSHQVTQMGQEVILRCVPISNHLYFYWYRQILGQKVEFLVSFYNNEISEKSEIFDDQFSVERPDGSNFTLKIRSTKLEDSAMYFCASSELVFDRVNYGYTFGSGTRLTVV.

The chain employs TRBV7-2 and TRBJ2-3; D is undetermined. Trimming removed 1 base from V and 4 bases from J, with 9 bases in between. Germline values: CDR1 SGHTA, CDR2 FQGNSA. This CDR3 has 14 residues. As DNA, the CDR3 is TGTGCCAGCAGCTTAGGGCTAGTTCCAGATACGCAGTATTTT. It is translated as CASSLGLVPDTQYF.

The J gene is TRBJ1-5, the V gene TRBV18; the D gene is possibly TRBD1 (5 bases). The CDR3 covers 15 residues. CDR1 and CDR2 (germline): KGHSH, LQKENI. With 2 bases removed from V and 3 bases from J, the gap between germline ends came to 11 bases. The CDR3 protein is CASSPGAGFNQPQHF. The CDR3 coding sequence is TGTGCCAGCTCACCAGGGGCAGGTTTCAATCAGCCCCAGCATTTT.

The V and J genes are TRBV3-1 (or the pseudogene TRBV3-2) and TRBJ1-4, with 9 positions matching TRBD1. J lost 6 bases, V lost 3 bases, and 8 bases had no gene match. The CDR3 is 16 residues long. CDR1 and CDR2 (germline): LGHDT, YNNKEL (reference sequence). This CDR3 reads CASSHLDRGRYEKLFF. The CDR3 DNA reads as TGTGCCAGCAGCCACTTGGACAGGGGAAGATATGAAAAACTGTTTTTT.

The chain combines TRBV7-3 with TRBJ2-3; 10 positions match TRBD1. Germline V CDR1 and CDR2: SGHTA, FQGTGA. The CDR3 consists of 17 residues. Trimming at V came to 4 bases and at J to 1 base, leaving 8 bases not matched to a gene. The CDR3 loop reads CASSSGTGVGGTDTQYF. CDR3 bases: TGTGCCAGCAGCTCCGGGACAGGGGTCGGAGGCACAGATACGCAGTATTTT.

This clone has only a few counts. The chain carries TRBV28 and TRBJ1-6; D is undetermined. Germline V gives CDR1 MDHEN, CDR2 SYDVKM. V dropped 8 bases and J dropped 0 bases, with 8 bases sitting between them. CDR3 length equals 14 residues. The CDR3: CASARPSYNSPLHF. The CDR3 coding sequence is TGTGCCAGCGCTAGACCCTCCTATAATTCACCCCTCCACTTT.

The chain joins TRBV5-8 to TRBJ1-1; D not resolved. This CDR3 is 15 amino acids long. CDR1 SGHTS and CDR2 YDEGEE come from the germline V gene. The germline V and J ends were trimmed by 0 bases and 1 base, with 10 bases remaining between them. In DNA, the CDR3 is TGTGCCAGCAGCTTGGCCCTGAGCGGGAACACTGAAGCTTTCTTT. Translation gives CASSLALSGNTEAFF.

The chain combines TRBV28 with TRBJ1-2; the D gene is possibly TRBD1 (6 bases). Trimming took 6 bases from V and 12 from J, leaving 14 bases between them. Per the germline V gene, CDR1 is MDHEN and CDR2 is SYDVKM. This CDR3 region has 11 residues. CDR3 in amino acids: CASRRTGSDTF. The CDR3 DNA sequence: TGTGCCAGCAGACGTACAGGGAGCGACACCTTC.

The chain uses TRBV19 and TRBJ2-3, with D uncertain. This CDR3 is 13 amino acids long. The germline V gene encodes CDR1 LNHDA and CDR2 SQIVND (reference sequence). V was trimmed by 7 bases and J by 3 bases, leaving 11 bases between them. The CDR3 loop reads CASTDSDTDTQYF. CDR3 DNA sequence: TGTGCCAGTACAGACTCGGATACAGATACGCAGTATTTT.

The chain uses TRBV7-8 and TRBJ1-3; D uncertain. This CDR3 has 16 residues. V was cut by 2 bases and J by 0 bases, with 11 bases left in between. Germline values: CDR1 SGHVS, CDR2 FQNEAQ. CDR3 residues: CASSLNAPSSGNTIYF. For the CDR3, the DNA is TGTGCCAGCAGCTTAAACGCCCCCAGCTCTGGAAACACCATATATTTT.

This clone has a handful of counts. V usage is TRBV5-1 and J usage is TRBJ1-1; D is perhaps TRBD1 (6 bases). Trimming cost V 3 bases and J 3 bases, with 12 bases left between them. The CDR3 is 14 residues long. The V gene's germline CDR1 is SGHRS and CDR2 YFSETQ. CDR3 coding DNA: TGCGCCAGCAGCTCCAAAACAGGGTACACTGAAGCTTTCTTT. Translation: CASSSKTGYTEAFF.

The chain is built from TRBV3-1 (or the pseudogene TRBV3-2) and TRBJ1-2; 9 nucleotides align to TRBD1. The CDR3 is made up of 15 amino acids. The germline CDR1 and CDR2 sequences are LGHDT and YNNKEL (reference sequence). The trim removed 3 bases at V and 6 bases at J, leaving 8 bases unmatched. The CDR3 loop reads CASSHRDRVSHGYTF. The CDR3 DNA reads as TGTGCCAGCAGCCACAGGGACAGGGTCTCCCATGGCTACACCTTC.

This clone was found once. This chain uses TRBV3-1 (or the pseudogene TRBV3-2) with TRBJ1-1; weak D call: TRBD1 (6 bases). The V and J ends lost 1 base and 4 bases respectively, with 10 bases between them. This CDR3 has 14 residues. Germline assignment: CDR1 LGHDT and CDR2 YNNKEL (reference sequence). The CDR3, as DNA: TGTGCCAGCAGCCAAGCCTCAGGGGCCACTGAAGCTTTCTTT. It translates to CASSQASGATEAFF.

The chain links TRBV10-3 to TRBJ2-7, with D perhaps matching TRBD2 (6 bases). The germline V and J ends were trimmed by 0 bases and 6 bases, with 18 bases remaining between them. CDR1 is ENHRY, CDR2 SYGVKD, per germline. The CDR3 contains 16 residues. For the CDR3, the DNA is TGTGCCATCAGTGAGTCGGGTTGGGGGGATTTGGGCGAGCAGTACTTC. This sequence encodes CAISESGWGDLGEQYF.

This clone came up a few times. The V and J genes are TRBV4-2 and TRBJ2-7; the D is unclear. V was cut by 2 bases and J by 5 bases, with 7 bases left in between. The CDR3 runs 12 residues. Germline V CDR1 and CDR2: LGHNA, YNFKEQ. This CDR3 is CASSQSNNEQYF. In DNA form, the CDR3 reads TGTGCCAGCAGCCAATCCAACAACGAGCAGTACTTC.

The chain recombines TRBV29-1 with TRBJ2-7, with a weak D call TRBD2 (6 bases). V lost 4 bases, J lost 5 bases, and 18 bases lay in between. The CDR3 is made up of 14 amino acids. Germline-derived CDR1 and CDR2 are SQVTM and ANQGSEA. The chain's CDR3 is CSVVPLDGGNEQYF. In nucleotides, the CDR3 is TGCAGCGTTGTCCCGTTGGACGGAGGGAACGAGCAGTACTTC.

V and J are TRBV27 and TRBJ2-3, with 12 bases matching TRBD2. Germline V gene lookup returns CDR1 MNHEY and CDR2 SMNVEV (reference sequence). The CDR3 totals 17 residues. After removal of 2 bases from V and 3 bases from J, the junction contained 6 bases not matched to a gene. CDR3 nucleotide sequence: TGTGCCAGCAGTTTAATGGAGACTAGCGGGGGTACAGATACGCAGTATTTT. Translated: CASSLMETSGGTDTQYF.

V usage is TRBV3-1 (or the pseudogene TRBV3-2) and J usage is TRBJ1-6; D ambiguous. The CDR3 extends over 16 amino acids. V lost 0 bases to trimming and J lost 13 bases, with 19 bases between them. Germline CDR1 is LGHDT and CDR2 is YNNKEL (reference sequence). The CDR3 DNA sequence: TGTGCCAGCAGCCAAGATGCCCCTTCGCGGGGTTCGCCCCTCCACTTT. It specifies CASSQDAPSRGSPLHF.

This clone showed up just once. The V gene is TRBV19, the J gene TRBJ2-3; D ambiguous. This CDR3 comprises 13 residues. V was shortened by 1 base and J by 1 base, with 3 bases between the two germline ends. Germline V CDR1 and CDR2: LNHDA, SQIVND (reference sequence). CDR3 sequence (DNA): TGTGCCAGTAGTATAGGGCGCACAGATACGCAGTATTTT. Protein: CASSIGRTDTQYF.

CDR3 nucleotide sequence: TGTGCCAGCAGCCAAGACCCCCCGGGAGGGTTTCAGCCCCAGCATTTT. Protein: CASSQDPPGGFQPQHF. The chain employs TRBV3-1 (or the pseudogene TRBV3-2) and TRBJ1-5; D uncertain. This CDR3 is built from 16 residues. The germline gives CDR1 LGHDT, CDR2 YNNKEL (reference sequence). V was pared by 0 bases and J by 6 bases, with 15 bases between.

CDR3 residues: CASSQSRYFYEQYF. The CDR3 DNA is TGCGCCAGCAGTCAATCCCGGTACTTCTACGAGCAGTACTTC. The chain recombines TRBV23-1 with TRBJ2-7; no clear D gene. TRBV23-1 has ORF status, its function being uncertain. V was pared by 0 bases and J by 3 bases, with 9 bases between. CDR3 length: 14 amino acids.

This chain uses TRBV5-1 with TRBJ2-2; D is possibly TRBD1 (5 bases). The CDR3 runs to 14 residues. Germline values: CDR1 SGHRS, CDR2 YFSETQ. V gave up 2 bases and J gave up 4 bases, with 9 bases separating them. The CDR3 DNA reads TGCGCCAGCAGCTTAACAGGTTCCACCGGGGAGCTGTTTTTT. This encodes CASSLTGSTGELFF. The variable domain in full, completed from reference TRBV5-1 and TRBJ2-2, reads KAGVTQTPRYLIKTRGQQVTLSCSPISGHRSVSWYQQTPGQGLQFLFEYFSETQRNKGNFPGRFSGRQFSNSRSEMNVSTLELGDSALYLCASSLTGSTGELFFGEGSRLTVL.

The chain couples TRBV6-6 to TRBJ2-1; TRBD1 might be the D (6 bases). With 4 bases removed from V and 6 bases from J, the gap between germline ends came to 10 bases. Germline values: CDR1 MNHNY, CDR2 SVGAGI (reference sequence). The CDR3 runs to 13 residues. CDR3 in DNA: TGTGCCAGCAGTTCAACAGGGAGCAATGAGCAGTTCTTC. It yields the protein CASSSTGSNEQFF.